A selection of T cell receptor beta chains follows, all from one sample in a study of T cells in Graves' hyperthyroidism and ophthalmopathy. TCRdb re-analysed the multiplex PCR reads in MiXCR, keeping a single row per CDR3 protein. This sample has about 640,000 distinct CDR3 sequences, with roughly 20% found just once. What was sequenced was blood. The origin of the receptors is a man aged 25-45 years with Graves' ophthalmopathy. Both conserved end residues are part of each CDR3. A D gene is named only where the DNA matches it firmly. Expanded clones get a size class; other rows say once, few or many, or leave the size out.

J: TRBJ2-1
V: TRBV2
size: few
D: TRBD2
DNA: TGTGCCAGCAGTGGGTCGCGGGAGGGCCGCGACAATGAGCGGTTCTTC
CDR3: CASSGSREGRDNERFF

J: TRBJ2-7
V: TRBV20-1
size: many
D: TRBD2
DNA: TGCAGTGCAAGCGGGACTAGCGGGAATCGGTACGAGCAGTACTTC
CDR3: CSASGTSGNRYEQYF

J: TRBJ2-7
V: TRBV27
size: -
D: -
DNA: TGTGCCAGCAGTCCCGTAGACTCCTACGAGCAGTACTTC
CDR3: CASSPVDSYEQYF

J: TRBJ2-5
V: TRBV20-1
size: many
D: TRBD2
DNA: TGCAGTGCCAGCGCGGGAGACGGAGAGACCCAGTACTTC
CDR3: CSASAGDGETQYF

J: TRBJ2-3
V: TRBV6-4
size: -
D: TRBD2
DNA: TGTGCCAGCAGCGTTACCGGGACTAGCGGCACAGATACGCAGTATTTT
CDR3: CASSVTGTSGTDTQYF

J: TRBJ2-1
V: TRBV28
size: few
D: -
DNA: TGTGCCAGCAGTGCGGGGACACCCCAAAATGAGCAGTTCTTC
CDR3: CASSAGTPQNEQFF

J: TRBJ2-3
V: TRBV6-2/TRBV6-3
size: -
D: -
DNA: TGTGCCAGCAAGATGGCGGGCACAGATACGCAGTATTTT
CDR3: CASKMAGTDTQYF

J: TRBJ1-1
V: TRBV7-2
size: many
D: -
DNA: TGTGCCAGCAGCTTGAGGGTCGCTGAAGCTTTCTTT
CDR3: CASSLRVAEAFF

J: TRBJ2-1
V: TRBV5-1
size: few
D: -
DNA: TGCGCCAGCAGCTTGGTGGGATTTGATGAGCAGCTCTTC
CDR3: CASSLVGFDEQLF

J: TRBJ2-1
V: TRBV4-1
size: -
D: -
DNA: TGCGCCAGCAGCCAAGACATTGGGACCCCTCACAGTGAGCAGTTCTTC
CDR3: CASSQDIGTPHSEQFF

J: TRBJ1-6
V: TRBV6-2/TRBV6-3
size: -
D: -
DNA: TGTGCCAGCAGTTACTCAGGGTATTCACCCCTCCACTTT
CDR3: CASSYSGYSPLHF

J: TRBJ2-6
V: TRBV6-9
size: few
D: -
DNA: TGTGCCAGCATCAACCGGGGGCGCTCTGGGGCCAACGTCCTGACTTTC
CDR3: CASINRGRSGANVLTF